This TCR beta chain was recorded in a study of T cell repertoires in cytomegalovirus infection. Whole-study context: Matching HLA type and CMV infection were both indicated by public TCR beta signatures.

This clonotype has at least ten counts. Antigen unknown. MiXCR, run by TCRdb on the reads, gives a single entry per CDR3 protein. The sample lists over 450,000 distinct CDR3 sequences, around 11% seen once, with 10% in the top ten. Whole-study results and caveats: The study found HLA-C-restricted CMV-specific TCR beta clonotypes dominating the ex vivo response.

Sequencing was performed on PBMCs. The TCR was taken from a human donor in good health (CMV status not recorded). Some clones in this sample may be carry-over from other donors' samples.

For the CDR3, the DNA is TGTGCCAGCAGTCTCGGGGGGAGACAGACGGGGGCCAACGTCCTGACTTTC. This encodes CASSLGGRQTGANVLTF. V gene TRBV12-3 or TRBV12-4 combines with J gene TRBJ2-6; 7 bases are a match to TRBD2. There are 17 residues in the CDR3. V dropped 5 bases and J dropped 4; count of bases not matched to a gene: 11.